The 18 T cell receptor beta chains reported below all come from one sample, sequenced in a study of cytomegalovirus exposure and HLA in healthy donors. PCR involved 60 Vbeta and 13 Jbeta primers. The method was immunoSEQ multiplex PCR; TCRdb's version includes in-frame clones alone and lacks a portion of them. The sample table includes 30,000 to 35,000 clones. Sequenced material: PBMCs. The receptor set was obtained from a woman in her 40s in good health and CMV-seropositive.

This chain uses TRBV27 with TRBJ2-7; TRBD1 matches at 9 bases. The CDR3 spans 13 residues. Per germline, CDR1 MNHEY and CDR2 SMNVEV (reference sequence). With V trimmed by 5 bases and J by 5 bases, 4 bases remained unmatched. CDR3 DNA: TGTGCCAGCAGTACCGGGACAGGGAACGAGCAGTACTTC. Translating it yields CASSTGTGNEQYF.

J is TRBJ1-2 and V is TRBV4-1; TRBD1 matches 7 bases. This CDR3 is 16 amino acids long. Trimming took 1 base from V and 4 from J; bases not matched to a gene: 9. CDR1 and CDR2 (germline): MGHRA, YSYEKL. The CDR3 nucleotides are TGCGCCAGCAGCCAAGGGGTCAGGGGGAGATTCTATGGCTACACCTTC. It yields the protein CASSQGVRGRFYGYTF.

V is TRBV29-1 and J is TRBJ1-2; TRBD1 matches at 7 bases. Germline-derived CDR1 and CDR2 are SQVTM and ANQGSEA. V shed 4 bases, J shed 13 bases, and the junction held 12 bases outside the gene matches. This CDR3 has 12 residues. This CDR3 reads CSVGGWTGPTTF. The CDR3 bases are TGCAGCGTTGGGGGGTGGACAGGTCCGACCACCTTC.

The J gene is TRBJ1-3, the V gene TRBV7-2, with a possible D match to TRBD1 (6 bases). Germline loops: CDR1 SGHTA, CDR2 FQGNSA. V was shortened by 2 bases and J by 2 bases, with 13 bases between the two germline ends. The CDR3 sequence is 16 residues long. DNA for the CDR3: TGTGCCAGCAGCTTATCCCCCGCAGGGGCTGGAAACACCATATATTTT. Amino acid sequence: CASSLSPAGAGNTIYF.

The V and J genes are TRBV6-1 and TRBJ2-4; the D gene is possibly TRBD2 (6 bases). V was clipped by 6 bases and J by 8 bases, with 20 bases between them. The CDR3 runs 15 residues. Germline V lookup: CDR1 MNHNS, CDR2 SASEGT. In nucleotides, the CDR3 is TGTGCCAGCAGAGGCGGGGTCGGCCAGTTGCACATTCAGTACTTC. Its protein product is CASRGGVGQLHIQYF.

The DNA of the CDR3 is TGTGCCAGCAGCCACGACAGGGGGCTAATCTCTGGAAACACCATATATTTT. It translates to CASSHDRGLISGNTIYF. The J gene is TRBJ1-3, the V gene TRBV28, with 10 bases that match TRBD1. This CDR3 is 17 amino acids long. Germline V gives CDR1 MDHEN, CDR2 SYDVKM. The trim removed 6 bases at V and 0 bases at J, leaving 8 bases unmatched.

The genes are TRBV6-5 and TRBJ1-5, with 8 bases identical to TRBD1. The junction had 4 bases not matched to a gene; V was cut back by 5 bases and J by 4 bases. The V gene's germline CDR1 is MNHEY and CDR2 SVGAGI. The CDR3 is 14 amino acids. This chain's CDR3 is CASSAQGENQPQHF. The CDR3 coding sequence is TGTGCCAGCAGTGCACAGGGGGAAAATCAGCCCCAGCATTTT.

V gene TRBV4-1 combines with J gene TRBJ2-7; 7 positions agree with TRBD2. The CDR3 has 14 amino acids. The germline V gene encodes CDR1 MGHRA and CDR2 YSYEKL. Trimming cost V 4 bases and J 5 bases; bases outside gene matches: 8. As DNA, the CDR3 is TGCGCCAGCAGCCCTGCGGCGGGAGCTAACGAGCAGTACTTC. This codes for CASSPAAGANEQYF.

This chain links TRBV6-1 with TRBJ2-2; 9 bases align to TRBD1. The V gene end was trimmed by 6 bases and the J gene end by 2 bases; junction bases not matched to a gene: 4. The germline CDR1 and CDR2 sequences are MNHNS and SASEGT. CDR3 length: 15 residues. For the CDR3, the DNA is TGTGCCAGCAGCGAACAGGGGGCTAACACCGGGGAGCTGTTTTTT. It specifies CASSEQGANTGELFF.

The rearrangement uses TRBV18 and TRBJ2-7, with TRBD1 matching over 7 bases. Losses at the gene ends were 2 bases for V and 6 bases for J; bases not matched to a gene: 4. Germline CDR1 is KGHSH and CDR2 is LQKENI. This CDR3 region has 13 residues. The CDR3 here is CASSPKNRGEQYF. CDR3 in DNA: TGTGCCAGCTCACCAAAAAACAGGGGCGAGCAGTACTTC.

The chain recombines TRBV6-5 with TRBJ1-6, with 8 bases lining up with TRBD1. J was trimmed by 6 bases and V by 6 bases; bases with no gene match: 7. This CDR3 is built from 15 residues. Germline CDR1 reads MNHEY; CDR2 reads SVGAGI. This CDR3 is CASRGRDRLNSPLHF. The CDR3 DNA is TGTGCCAGCAGGGGCCGGGACAGGCTTAATTCACCCCTCCACTTT.

A word on this clone: The identical CDR3 is also encoded by other nucleotide sequences in the sample. The chain has TRBV19 and TRBJ1-2; the match to TRBD1 covers 7 bases. The CDR3 is 14 residues long. Germline V gene lookup returns CDR1 LNHDA and CDR2 SQIVND (reference sequence). Trimming cost V 4 bases and J 8 bases; bases outside gene matches: 10. The CDR3 DNA sequence: TGTGCCAGTAGTAGTACAGGGGAGGTTTACGGCTACACCTTC. Encoded protein: CASSSTGEVYGYTF.

The rearrangement uses TRBV5-1 and TRBJ2-5, with D hard to call. Trimming cost V 4 bases and J 5 bases, with 18 bases left between them. The CDR3 contains 15 residues. Germline assignment: CDR1 SGHRS and CDR2 YFSETQ. The CDR3 here is CASSLRNMGPETQYF. The CDR3 nucleotides read TGCGCCAGCAGCCTCCGCAACATGGGCCCTGAGACCCAGTACTTC.

The J gene is TRBJ1-5, the V gene TRBV18; 10 bases are shared with TRBD1. Germline V gives CDR1 KGHSH, CDR2 LQKENI. CDR3 length: 14 amino acids. Trimming removed 1 base from V and 7 bases from J; junction bases left unmatched: 1. Here the CDR3 reads CASSPLGQGQPQHF. CDR3 in DNA: TGTGCCAGCTCACCACTGGGACAGGGGCAGCCCCAGCATTTT.

The DNA of the CDR3 is TGTGCCAGTACCTCACCCGGGCAGGACAGCCATTCTGAGCAGTTCTTC. Encoded protein: CASTSPGQDSHSEQFF. This chain connects TRBV19 to TRBJ2-1, with D perhaps TRBD1 (6 bases). With 7 bases removed from V and 9 bases from J, the gap between germline ends came to 25 bases. CDR3 length: 16 residues. Germline CDR1 reads LNHDA; CDR2 reads SQIVND (reference sequence). Based on the CDR3 plus reference TRBV19 and TRBJ2-1, the full variable domain is DGGITQSPKYLFRKEGQNVTLSCEQNLNHDAMYWYRQDPGQGLRLIYYSQIVNDFQKGDIAEGYSVSREKKESFPLTVTSAQKNPTAFYLCASTSPGQDSHSEQFFGPGTRLTVL.

The chain links TRBV9 to TRBJ2-1; 8 nucleotides line up with TRBD2. Per germline, CDR1 SGDLS and CDR2 YYNGEE. The CDR3 sequence is 16 residues long. V trimming: 0 bases; J trimming: 2 bases; junction bases outside the gene matches: 4. The CDR3 bases are TGTGCCAGCAGCGTAGCAGGGCGGGGGGCCTACAATGAGCAGTTCTTC. Amino acids: CASSVAGRGAYNEQFF.

The J gene is TRBJ1-5, the V gene TRBV6-6; D not resolved. Trimming removed 7 bases at V and 2 bases at J, with 9 bases between. This CDR3 comprises 13 residues. Germline V gene lookup returns CDR1 MNHNY and CDR2 SVGAGI (reference sequence). This CDR3 is CASTNTGNQPQHF. In DNA, the CDR3 is TGTGCCAGCACCAATACTGGCAATCAGCCCCAGCATTTT.

The chain couples TRBV30 to TRBJ2-7, with D perhaps TRBD2 (5 bases). V was shortened by 0 bases and J by 7 bases, with 19 bases between the two germline ends. The CDR3 loop spans 15 amino acids. The V gene's germline CDR1 is GTSNPN and CDR2 SVGIG (reference sequence). The CDR3 protein is CAWSVMRETPTEQYF. As DNA, the CDR3 is TGTGCCTGGAGTGTTATGAGGGAGACACCTACGGAGCAGTACTTC.